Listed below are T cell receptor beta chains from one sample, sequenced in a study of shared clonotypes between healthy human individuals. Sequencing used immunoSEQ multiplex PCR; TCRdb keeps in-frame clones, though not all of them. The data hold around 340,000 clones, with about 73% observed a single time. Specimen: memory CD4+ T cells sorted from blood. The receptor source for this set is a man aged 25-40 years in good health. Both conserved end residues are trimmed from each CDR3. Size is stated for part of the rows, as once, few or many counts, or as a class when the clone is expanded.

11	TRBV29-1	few	SARLGENTEAF
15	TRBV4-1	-	ASSPMTSGRNTGELF
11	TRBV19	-	ASSIRSYNEQF
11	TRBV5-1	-	ASSFDSTYEQY
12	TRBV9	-	ASSVQPSTDTQY
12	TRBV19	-	ASSRTGERYEQY
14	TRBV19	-	ASSISSGSGANVLT
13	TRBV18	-	ASSPGPHGLGELF
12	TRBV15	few	ATSRGFDQETQY
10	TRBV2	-	ASSAALNIQY
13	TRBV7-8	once	ASSLGPRIPYEQY
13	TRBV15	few	ATSRGGSAVETQY
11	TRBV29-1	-	SVSSGLFYEQY
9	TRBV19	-	ASSVGNEQY
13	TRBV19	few	ASSTSLHSGNTIY
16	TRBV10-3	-	AIDPSGRASVNTDTQY
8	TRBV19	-	ASKGREQY
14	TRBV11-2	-	ASSRLRGTTTYEQY
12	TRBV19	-	ASSSKGGGNEQF
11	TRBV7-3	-	ASSRVGGDEQY
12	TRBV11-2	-	ASSSTLTKETQY
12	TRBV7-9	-	ASSLGVFGDGYT
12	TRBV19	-	ASSIQGAQNIQY
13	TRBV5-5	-	ASSLITGGGYEQF
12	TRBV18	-	ASSQDRGQETQY
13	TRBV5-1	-	ASSRDRGVPDTQY
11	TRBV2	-	ASSVGAEYEQY
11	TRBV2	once	ASSVGQRYEQY
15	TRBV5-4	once	ASSLNRGLGGANVLT
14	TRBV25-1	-	ASSEGGSGAYNEQF
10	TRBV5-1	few	ASSEPAGELF
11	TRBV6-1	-	ASRTEPSGELF
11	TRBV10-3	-	AINSVSGNTIY
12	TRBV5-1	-	ASSTGTGYEKLF
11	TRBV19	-	ASSILSSYEQY
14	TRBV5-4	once	ASSLAKSTMNTEAF
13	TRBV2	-	ASSGRDRSLNEQF
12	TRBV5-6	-	ASSFWQGSETQY
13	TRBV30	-	AWSVKSKSSYEQY
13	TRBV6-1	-	ASSEMGLGVTEAF
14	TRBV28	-	ASSFPGTSGSYEQY
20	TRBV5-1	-	ASSLDQGAHETSGRSTDTQY
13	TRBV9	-	ASSVEGTGGNEQF
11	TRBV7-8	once	ASSLVSSQTQY
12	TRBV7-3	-	ASSVHPSYNEQF
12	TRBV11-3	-	ASSLGRGSYEQY
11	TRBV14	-	ASSQARSAEAF
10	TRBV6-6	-	ASSISNQPQH
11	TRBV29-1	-	SGWTGGDYGYT
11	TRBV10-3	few	AISDSREREQY
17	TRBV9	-	ASSASLGRVTPHTDTQY
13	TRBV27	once	ASSLSGTGRYEQY
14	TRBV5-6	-	ASSATTGGSLETQY
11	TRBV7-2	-	ASERDLLETQY
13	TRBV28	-	ASSSAGEGTGELF